The 21 T cell receptor beta chains below were found in one sample sequenced in a study of blood T cells in healthy people across ages. The authors ran a second PCR of about 7 to 11 cycles using a sample-barcoded 5' primer and a J-beta primer mix. TCRdb itself ran the 5' RACE reads through MiXCR, one entry per CDR3 protein. The table records some 760,000 distinct CDR3 sequences, around a quarter of them present only once. These data were likewise used in another study, on T cells of mothers and their children.

The specimen sequenced was blood. Receptor source: a boy aged 5-17 years in good health.

This clonotype has just a few counts. The chain recombines TRBV15 with TRBJ2-7; D is uncertain. V dropped 3 bases and J dropped 3 bases, with 9 bases sitting between them. The CDR3 totals 13 residues. Germline V CDR1 and CDR2: LNHNV, YYDKDF (reference sequence). CDR3 sequence (DNA): TGTGCCACCAGCAGGACTCCTAACTACGAGCAGTACTTC. It translates to CATSRTPNYEQYF.

V gene TRBV19 combines with J gene TRBJ2-7; D is ambiguous. Per germline, CDR1 LNHDA and CDR2 SQIVND (reference sequence). The CDR3 has 13 amino acids. V shed 5 bases and J shed 5 bases, with 13 bases lying between them. The CDR3, as DNA: TGTGCCAGTAGTGCCGCCGCCTACAACGAGCAGTACTTC. Translating it yields CASSAAAYNEQYF.

The chain links TRBV12-3 or TRBV12-4 to TRBJ2-2, with D possibly being TRBD1 or TRBD2 (5 bases each). Trimming cost V 5 bases and J 7 bases, with 14 bases left between them. CDR3 size: 14 residues. The CDR3 bases are TGTGCCAGCAGTCGGGGCGGAACGCGCGGGGAGCTGTTTTTT. Translation gives CASSRGGTRGELFF.

The chain recombines TRBV27 with TRBJ2-1; TRBD2 might be the D (6 bases). V lost 8 bases to trimming and J lost 2 bases, with 16 bases between them. There are 15 residues in the CDR3. Germline V gene lookup returns CDR1 MNHEY and CDR2 SMNVEV (reference sequence). As DNA, the CDR3 is TGTGCCAGCTCCCCGGCGGGGTGGGCCTACAATGAGCAGTTCTTC. Translating it yields CASSPAGWAYNEQFF.

V gene TRBV7-9 combines with J gene TRBJ2-5; tentative D call: TRBD1 (6 bases). V was pared by 2 bases and J by 0 bases, with 10 bases between. Looked up from germline, CDR1 is SEHNR and CDR2 is FQNEAQ (reference sequence). CDR3 length: 15 amino acids. The CDR3 DNA follows: TGTGCCAGCAGCTTAACAGGGCGGGACCAAGAGACCCAGTACTTC. Protein sequence: CASSLTGRDQETQYF.

The chain carries TRBV24-1 and TRBJ2-2, with TRBD2 as a possible D gene (5 bases). Germline CDR1 KGHDR, CDR2 SFDVKD. V lost 3 bases and J lost 4, with 23 bases in between. The CDR3 spans 19 residues. The CDR3 spells CATSDPTSPRTYSTGELFF. The DNA of the CDR3 is TGTGCCACCAGTGATCCCACGAGCCCCAGGACTTATAGCACCGGGGAGCTGTTTTTT.

This clonotype was found a few times. This chain connects TRBV28 to TRBJ2-5, with 9 bases identical to TRBD2. CDR3 length: 15 residues. Trimming took 8 bases from V and 0 from J; bases not matched to a gene: 7. The germline V gene has CDR1 MDHEN and CDR2 SYDVKM. The CDR3 sequence: CASSTSGRHQETQYF. The DNA of the CDR3 is TGTGCCAGCTCAACTAGCGGGCGACACCAAGAGACCCAGTACTTC.

The chain is built from TRBV5-6 and TRBJ2-3, with D hard to call. The CDR3 loop spans 13 amino acids. The V gene's germline CDR1 is SGHDT and CDR2 YYEEEE. Trimming removed 1 base from V and 7 bases from J, with 10 bases in between. This chain's CDR3 is CASSLSLFNTQYF. The DNA of the CDR3 is TGTGCCAGCAGCTTGTCTCTATTCAATACGCAGTATTTT.

The rearrangement links TRBV7-8 to TRBJ1-2; D is unclear. V lost 2 bases to trimming and J lost 1 base, with 11 bases between them. The CDR3 length is 15 residues. Germline V gene lookup returns CDR1 SGHVS and CDR2 FQNEAQ. Here the CDR3 reads CASSLSYGDNYGYTF. Here the CDR3 DNA reads TGTGCCAGCAGCTTATCCTACGGGGATAACTATGGCTACACCTTC. Supplemented by reference TRBV7-8 and TRBJ1-2, the full variable domain reads GAGVSQSPRYKVAKRGQDVALRCDPISGHVSLFWYQQALGQGPEFLTYFQNEAQLDKSGLPSDRFFAERPEGSVSTLKIQRTQQEDSAVYLCASSLSYGDNYGYTFGSGTRLTVV.

In this sample, this clonotype turned up a few times. The gene calls are TRBV4-1 and TRBJ2-4, with D perhaps TRBD1 or TRBD2 (5 bases each). V shed 1 base and J shed 6 bases, with 10 bases lying between them. This CDR3 is built from 14 residues. The V gene's germline CDR1 is MGHRA and CDR2 YSYEKL. CDR3 coding DNA: TGCGCCAGCAGCCAAGGAGGGGAGTTAAACATTCAGTACTTC. This codes for CASSQGGELNIQYF.

The table lists this clonotype with a few counts. This chain links TRBV4-1 with TRBJ2-3, with TRBD1 matching 9 bases. Germline-derived CDR1 and CDR2 are MGHRA and YSYEKL. The CDR3 contains 14 residues. J was trimmed by 2 bases and V by 9 bases; bases with no gene match: 6. As DNA, the CDR3 is TGCGCCAGTATGGACAGGGGCTACACAGATACGCAGTATTTT. It is translated as CASMDRGYTDTQYF.

This clonotype was recorded a few times. The chain links TRBV10-3 to TRBJ2-5; 9 nucleotides line up with TRBD2. This CDR3 region has 16 residues. Germline assignment: CDR1 ENHRY and CDR2 SYGVKD. Trimming took 4 bases from V and 5 from J; bases not matched to a gene: 11. CDR3 in DNA: TGTGCCATCAGTGGGACGACTAGCGGACCTTTGGAGACCCAGTACTTC. The encoded protein is CAISGTTSGPLETQYF.

The V call is TRBV7-2, the J call TRBJ2-5; tentatively, D is TRBD1 (6 bases). The J call may be incorrect, as the DNA end agrees better with TRBJ2-7. The length of the CDR3 is 17 residues. The germline V gene encodes CDR1 SGHTA and CDR2 FQGNSA. The DNA of the CDR3 is TGTGCCAGCAGGCTACAGGGTAGGGGGTTGGGCGTCTACGAGCAGTACTTC. Its protein product is CASRLQGRGLGVYEQYF.

This clonotype came up a few times. The chain recombines TRBV6-5 with TRBJ1-2, with TRBD1 matching over 7 bases. The CDR3 spans 15 residues. Germline trimming cut 6 bases from V and 7 bases from J; bases unmatched to any gene: 14. The germline V gene has CDR1 MNHEY and CDR2 SVGAGI. The CDR3: CASSHFDREPSGYTF. The CDR3 DNA reads as TGTGCCAGCAGCCATTTTGACAGGGAGCCCTCTGGCTACACCTTC.

Concerning this clonotype: One end of the junction varies from germline; a read error may be responsible. CDR3 bases: TGTGCCAGCAGCCAGCCGGGACGGTGGAACACTGAAGCCTTCTTT. As protein: CASSQPGRWNTEAFF. This chain uses TRBV3-1 with TRBJ1-1; maybe TRBD1 (5 bases). The length of the CDR3 is 15 residues. Germline assignment: CDR1 LGHDT and CDR2 YNNKEL (reference sequence).

This clonotype was seen more than once but under ten times. V is TRBV12-3 or TRBV12-4 and J is TRBJ2-7; D gene uncertain. CDR3 length: 14 residues. V lost 5 bases, J lost 5 bases, and 16 bases lay in between. Here the CDR3 DNA reads TGTGCCAGCAGTCCCCTGAGGAGCGCCCACGAGCAGTACTTC. Translating gives CASSPLRSAHEQYF.

Note on this clonotype: A read error is possible here, since a much larger clone lies one base away. This sequence joins TRBV11-2 and TRBJ2-3; tentatively, D is TRBD1 (5 bases). Germline-derived CDR1 and CDR2 are SGHAT and FQNNGV. The length of the CDR3 is 13 residues. The CDR3 DNA is TGTGCCAGCAGTTCCCTGATCACAGGTACGCAGTATTTT. Its translation: CASSSLITGTQYF.

The V gene is TRBV4-2, the J gene TRBJ2-6; tentative D call: TRBD1 (6 bases). The CDR3 loop spans 16 amino acids. Trimming took 4 bases from V and 0 from J, leaving 10 bases between them. Germline assignment: CDR1 LGHNA and CDR2 YNFKEQ. The CDR3 region is CASSPQGNSGANVLTF. The CDR3 DNA reads as TGTGCCAGCAGCCCGCAGGGGAACTCTGGGGCCAACGTCCTGACTTTC.

The chain has TRBV28 and TRBJ1-1, with D possibly TRBD1 on 6 matching bases. Trimming removed 8 bases at V and 1 base at J, with 20 bases between. This CDR3 is 16 amino acids long. Looked up from germline, CDR1 is MDHEN and CDR2 is SYDVKM. This CDR3 reads CASQRTGGRPNTEAFF. The DNA of the CDR3 is TGTGCCAGCCAACGGACCGGGGGCCGCCCGAACACTGAAGCTTTCTTT.

The sample holds one count of this clonotype. The rearrangement links TRBV12-3 or TRBV12-4 to TRBJ2-1; TRBD1 aligns across 7 bases. J lost 7 bases, V lost 4 bases, and 13 bases had no gene match. The CDR3 consists of 16 residues. CDR3 in amino acids: CASSSRFRGKANEQFF. As DNA, the CDR3 is TGTGCCAGCAGTTCTCGATTCAGGGGGAAGGCGAATGAGCAGTTCTTC.

The chain employs TRBV20-1 and TRBJ2-3; D is unclear. The CDR3 is 15 residues long. V lost 0 bases, J lost 0 bases, and 10 bases lay in between. Germline CDR1 and CDR2: DFQATT and SNEGSKA (reference sequence). The chain's CDR3 is CSARDHQESTDTQYF. DNA of the CDR3: TGCAGTGCTAGAGATCACCAGGAAAGCACAGATACGCAGTATTTT.